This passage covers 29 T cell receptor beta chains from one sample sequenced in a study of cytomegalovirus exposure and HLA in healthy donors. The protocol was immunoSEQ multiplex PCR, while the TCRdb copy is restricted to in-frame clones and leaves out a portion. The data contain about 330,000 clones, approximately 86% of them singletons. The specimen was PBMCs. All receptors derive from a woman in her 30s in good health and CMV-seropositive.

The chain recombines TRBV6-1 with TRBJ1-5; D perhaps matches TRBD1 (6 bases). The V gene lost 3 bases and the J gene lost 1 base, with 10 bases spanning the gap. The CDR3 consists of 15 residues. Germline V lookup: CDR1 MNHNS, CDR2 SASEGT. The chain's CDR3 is CASSELGGSNQPQHF. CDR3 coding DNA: TGTGCCAGCAGTGAGTTAGGGGGGAGCAATCAGCCCCAGCATTTT.

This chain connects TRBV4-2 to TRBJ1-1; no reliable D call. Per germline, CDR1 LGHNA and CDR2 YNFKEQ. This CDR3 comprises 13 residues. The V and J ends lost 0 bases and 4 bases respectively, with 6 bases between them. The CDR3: CASSQDSGTEAFF. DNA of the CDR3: TGTGCCAGCAGCCAAGATTCGGGCACTGAAGCTTTCTTT.

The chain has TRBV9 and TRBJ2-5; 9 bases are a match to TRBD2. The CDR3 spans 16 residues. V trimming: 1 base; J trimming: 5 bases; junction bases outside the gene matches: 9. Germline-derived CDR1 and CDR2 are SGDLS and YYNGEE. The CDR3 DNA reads TGTGCCAGCAGCGTAAGCGTAGCGGGGGATGATGAGACCCAGTACTTC. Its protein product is CASSVSVAGDDETQYF.

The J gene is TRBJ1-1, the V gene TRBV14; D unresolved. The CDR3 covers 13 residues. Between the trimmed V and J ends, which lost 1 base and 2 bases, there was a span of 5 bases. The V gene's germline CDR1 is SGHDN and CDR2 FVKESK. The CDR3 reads CASSQVKNTEAFF. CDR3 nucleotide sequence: TGTGCCAGCAGCCAAGTTAAAAACACTGAAGCTTTCTTT.

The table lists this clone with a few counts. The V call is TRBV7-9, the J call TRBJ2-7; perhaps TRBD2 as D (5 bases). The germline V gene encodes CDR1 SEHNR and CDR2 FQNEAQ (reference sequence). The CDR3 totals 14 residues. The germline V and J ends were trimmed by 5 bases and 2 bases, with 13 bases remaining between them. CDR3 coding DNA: TGTGCCAGCAGCGGAGGTGGGATCACCTACGAGCAGTACTTC. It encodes CASSGGGITYEQYF.

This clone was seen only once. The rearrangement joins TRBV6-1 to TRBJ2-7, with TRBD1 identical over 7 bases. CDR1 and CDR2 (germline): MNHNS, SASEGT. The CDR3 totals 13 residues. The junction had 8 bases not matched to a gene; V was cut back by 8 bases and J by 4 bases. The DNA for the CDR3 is TGTGCCAGCCGGCCGGGGACAGATTACGAGCAGTACTTC. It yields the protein CASRPGTDYEQYF.

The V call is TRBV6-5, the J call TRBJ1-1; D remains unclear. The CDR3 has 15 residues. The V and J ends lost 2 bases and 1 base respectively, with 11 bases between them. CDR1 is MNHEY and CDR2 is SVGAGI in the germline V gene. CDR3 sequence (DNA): TGTGCCAGCAGTTACGAACCGGGCCGGAACACTGAAGCTTTCTTT. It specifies CASSYEPGRNTEAFF.

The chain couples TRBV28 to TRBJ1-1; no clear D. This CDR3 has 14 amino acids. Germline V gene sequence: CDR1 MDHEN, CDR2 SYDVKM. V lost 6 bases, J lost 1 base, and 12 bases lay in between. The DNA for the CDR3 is TGTGCCAGCAGGGGTCAAAATAGGAACACTGAAGCTTTCTTT. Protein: CASRGQNRNTEAFF.

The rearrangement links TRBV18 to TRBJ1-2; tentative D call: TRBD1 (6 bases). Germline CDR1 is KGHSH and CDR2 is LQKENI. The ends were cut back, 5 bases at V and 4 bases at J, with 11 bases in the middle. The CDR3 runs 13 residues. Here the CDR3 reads CASSERTAYGYTF. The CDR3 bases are TGTGCCAGCTCAGAGAGGACAGCCTATGGCTACACCTTC.

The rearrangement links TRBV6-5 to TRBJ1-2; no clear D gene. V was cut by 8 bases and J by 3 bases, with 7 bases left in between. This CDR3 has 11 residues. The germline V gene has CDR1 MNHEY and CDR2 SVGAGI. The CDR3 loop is CASLTDYGYTF. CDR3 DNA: TGTGCCAGCCTTACAGACTATGGCTACACCTTC.

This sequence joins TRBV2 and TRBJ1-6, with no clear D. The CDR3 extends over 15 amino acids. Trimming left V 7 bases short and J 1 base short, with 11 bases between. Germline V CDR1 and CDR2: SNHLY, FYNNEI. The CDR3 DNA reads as TGTGCCAGCACTCTGAGGGAATCCTATAATTCACCCCTCCACTTT. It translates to CASTLRESYNSPLHF. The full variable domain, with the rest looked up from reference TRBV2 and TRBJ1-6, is EPEVTQTPSHQVTQMGQEVILRCVPISNHLYFYWYRQILGQKVEFLVSFYNNEISEKSEIFDDQFSVERPDGSNFTLKIRSTKLEDSAMYFCASTLRESYNSPLHFGNGTRLTVT.

The CDR3 DNA is TGTGCCAGCAGTTTAGACAGGGACCGCAATCAGCCCCAGCATTTT. It is translated as CASSLDRDRNQPQHF. The J gene is TRBJ1-5, the V gene TRBV6-6; 7 bases match TRBD1. The ends lost 4 bases at V and 2 bases at J; junction bases unmatched: 5. Germline V gene data show CDR1 as MNHNY and CDR2 as SVGAGI (reference sequence). The CDR3 loop spans 15 amino acids.

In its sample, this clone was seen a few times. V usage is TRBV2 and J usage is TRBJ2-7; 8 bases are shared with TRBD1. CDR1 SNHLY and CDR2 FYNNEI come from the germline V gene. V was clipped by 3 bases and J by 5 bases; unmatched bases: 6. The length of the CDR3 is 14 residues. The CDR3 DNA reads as TGTGCCAGCAGTGAGGTCGGGACAGGAAACGAGCAGTACTTC. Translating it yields CASSEVGTGNEQYF.

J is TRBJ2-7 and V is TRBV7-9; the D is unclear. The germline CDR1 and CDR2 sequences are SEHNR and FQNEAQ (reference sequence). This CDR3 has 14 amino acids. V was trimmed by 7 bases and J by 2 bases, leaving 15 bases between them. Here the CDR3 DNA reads TGTGCCAGCACTCTTTCAGGAATAACCTACGAGCAGTACTTC. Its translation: CASTLSGITYEQYF.

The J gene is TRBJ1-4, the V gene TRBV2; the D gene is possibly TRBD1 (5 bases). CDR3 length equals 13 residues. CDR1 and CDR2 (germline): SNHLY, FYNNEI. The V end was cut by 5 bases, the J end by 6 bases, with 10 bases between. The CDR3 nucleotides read TGTGCCAGCAGTCCAGACAGTTATGAAAAACTGTTTTTT. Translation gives CASSPDSYEKLFF.

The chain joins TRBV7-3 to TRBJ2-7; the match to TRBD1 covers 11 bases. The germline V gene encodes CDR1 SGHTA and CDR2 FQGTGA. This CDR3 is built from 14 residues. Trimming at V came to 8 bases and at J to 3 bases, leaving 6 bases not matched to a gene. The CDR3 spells CASSLDRGHYEQYF. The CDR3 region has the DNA TGTGCCAGCTCCTTGGACAGGGGGCACTACGAGCAGTACTTC.

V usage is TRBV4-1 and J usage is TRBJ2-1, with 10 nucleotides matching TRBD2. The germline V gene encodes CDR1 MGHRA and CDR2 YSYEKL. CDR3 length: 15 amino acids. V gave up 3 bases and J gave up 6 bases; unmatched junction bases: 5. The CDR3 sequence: CASSQDIAGGNEQFF. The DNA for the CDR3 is TGCGCCAGCAGCCAGGACATAGCGGGGGGCAATGAGCAGTTCTTC.

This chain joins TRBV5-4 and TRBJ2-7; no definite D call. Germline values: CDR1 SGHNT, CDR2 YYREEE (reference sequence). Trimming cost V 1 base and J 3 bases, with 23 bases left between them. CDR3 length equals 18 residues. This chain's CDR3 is CASSLNPDPSFRDYEQYF. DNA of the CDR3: TGTGCCAGCAGCTTGAACCCGGATCCCTCTTTCCGTGACTACGAGCAGTACTTC.

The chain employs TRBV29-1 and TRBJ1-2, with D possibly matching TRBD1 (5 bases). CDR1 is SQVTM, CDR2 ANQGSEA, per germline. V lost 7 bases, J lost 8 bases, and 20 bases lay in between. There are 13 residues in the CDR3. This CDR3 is CSAKGGASYGYTF. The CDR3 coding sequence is TGCAGCGCTAAGGGAGGGGCAAGCTACGGCTACACCTTC. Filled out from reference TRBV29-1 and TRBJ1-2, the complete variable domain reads SAVISQKPSRDICQRGTSLTIQCQVDSQVTMMFWYRQQPGQSLTLIATANQGSEATYESGFVIDKFPISRPNLTFSTLTVSNMSPEDSSIYLCSAKGGASYGYTFGSGTRLTVV.

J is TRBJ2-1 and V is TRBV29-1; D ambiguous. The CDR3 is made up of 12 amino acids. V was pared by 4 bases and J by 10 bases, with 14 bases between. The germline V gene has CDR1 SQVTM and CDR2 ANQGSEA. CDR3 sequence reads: CSVARKLGEQFF. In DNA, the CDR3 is TGCAGCGTTGCTCGTAAACTTGGGGAGCAGTTCTTC.

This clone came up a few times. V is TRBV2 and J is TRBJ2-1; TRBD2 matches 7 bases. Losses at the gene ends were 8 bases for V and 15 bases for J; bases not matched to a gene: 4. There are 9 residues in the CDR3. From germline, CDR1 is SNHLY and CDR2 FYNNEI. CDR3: CASRGERFF. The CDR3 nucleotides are TGTGCCAGCCGGGGGGAACGGTTCTTC.

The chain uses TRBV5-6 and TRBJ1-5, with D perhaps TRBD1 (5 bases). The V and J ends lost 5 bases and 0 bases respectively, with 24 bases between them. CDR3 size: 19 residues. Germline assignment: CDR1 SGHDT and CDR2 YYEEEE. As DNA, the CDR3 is TGTGCCAGCAGTTCAACCGGACAAGTTTCCCCTTATAGCAATCAGCCCCAGCATTTT. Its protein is CASSSTGQVSPYSNQPQHF.

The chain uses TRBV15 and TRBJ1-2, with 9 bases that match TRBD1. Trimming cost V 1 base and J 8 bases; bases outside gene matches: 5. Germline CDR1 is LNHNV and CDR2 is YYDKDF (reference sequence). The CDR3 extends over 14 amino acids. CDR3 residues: CATSRVMDRGGYTF. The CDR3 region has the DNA TGTGCCACCAGCAGAGTGATGGACAGGGGCGGCTACACCTTC. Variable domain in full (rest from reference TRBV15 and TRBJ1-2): DAMVIQNPRYQVTQFGKPVTLSCSQTLNHNVMYWYQQKSSQAPKLLFHYYDKDFNNEADTPDNFQSRRPNTSFCFLDIRSPGLGDTAMYLCATSRVMDRGGYTFGSGTRLTVV.

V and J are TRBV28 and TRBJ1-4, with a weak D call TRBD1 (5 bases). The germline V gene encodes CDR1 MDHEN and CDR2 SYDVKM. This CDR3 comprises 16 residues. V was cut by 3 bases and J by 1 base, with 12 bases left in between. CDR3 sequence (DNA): TGTGCCAGCAGTTTCGCAGGGATGGGAACTAATGAAAAACTGTTTTTT. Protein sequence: CASSFAGMGTNEKLFF.

The CDR3 nucleotides are TGTGCCAGCAGTTACTATTCGGGAGTTTACGAGCAGTACTTC. Its protein is CASSYYSGVYEQYF. The rearrangement uses TRBV6-5 and TRBJ2-7; a weak D match, TRBD2 (6 bases). Trimming took off 1 base at V and 4 bases at J, with 11 bases between the two ends. The CDR3 extends over 14 amino acids. Germline CDR1 reads MNHEY; CDR2 reads SVGAGI.

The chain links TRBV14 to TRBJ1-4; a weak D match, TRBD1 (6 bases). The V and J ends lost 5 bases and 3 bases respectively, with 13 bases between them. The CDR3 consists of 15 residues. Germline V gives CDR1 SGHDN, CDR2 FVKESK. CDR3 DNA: TGTGCCAGCAGCATAACCAGGGGCCCTAATGAAAAACTGTTTTTT. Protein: CASSITRGPNEKLFF.

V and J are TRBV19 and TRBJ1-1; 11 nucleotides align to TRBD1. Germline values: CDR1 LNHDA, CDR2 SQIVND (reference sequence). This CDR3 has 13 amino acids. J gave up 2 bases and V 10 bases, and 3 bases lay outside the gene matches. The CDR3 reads CATWTGGNTEAFF. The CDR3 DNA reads TGTGCCACTTGGACAGGGGGCAACACTGAAGCTTTCTTT.

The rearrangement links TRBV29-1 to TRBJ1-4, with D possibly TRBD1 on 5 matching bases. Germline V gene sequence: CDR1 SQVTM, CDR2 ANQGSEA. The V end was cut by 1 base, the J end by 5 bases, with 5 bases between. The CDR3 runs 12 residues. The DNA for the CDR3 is TGCAGCGTTGAAGGGGGGAATGAAAAACTGTTTTTT. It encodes CSVEGGNEKLFF.

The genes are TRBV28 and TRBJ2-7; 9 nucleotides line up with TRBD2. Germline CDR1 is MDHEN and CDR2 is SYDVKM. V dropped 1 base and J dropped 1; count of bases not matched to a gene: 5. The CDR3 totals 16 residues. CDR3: CASSLLWRGGSYEQYF. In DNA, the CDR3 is TGTGCCAGCAGTTTATTGTGGCGGGGGGGGTCCTACGAGCAGTACTTC.